These 32 T cell receptor beta chains were sequenced from one sample in a study of CD8 T cells in ankylosing spondylitis. Study-wide findings and caveats: The study identified a TCR beta motif of several highly homologous variants that appeared characteristic of ankylosing spondylitis blood.

One entry per CDR3 protein results from TCRdb running MiXCR on the 5' RACE reads. The sample lists roughly 490,000 distinct CDR3 sequences; approximately 5% were seen once. These TCRs' antigens remain unknown. The sequenced material came from blood, either unsorted or a sorted T cell fraction (not recorded which). These receptors were obtained from a male donor with ankylosing spondylitis.

About this clonotype itself: A read error may produce the germline difference seen at one junction end. The chain carries TRBV5-5 and TRBJ2-1; perhaps TRBD1 as D (5 bases). The CDR3 is 13 amino acids. Germline assignment: CDR1 SGHKS and CDR2 YYEKEE (reference sequence). For the CDR3, the DNA is TGTGCCATCAGCTTGGGGCAGGCGGATGAGCAGTTCTTC. It yields the protein CAISLGQADEQFF.

This clonotype has at least ten counts. V usage is TRBV10-3 and J usage is TRBJ1-6; possibly TRBD1 for D (6 bases). Trimming took off 5 bases at V and 4 bases at J, with 12 bases between the two ends. CDR3 size: 15 residues. The germline V gene encodes CDR1 ENHRY and CDR2 SYGVKD. The CDR3 loop reads CAISRTADYNSPLHF. The CDR3 DNA follows: TGTGCCATCAGTCGGACAGCGGATTATAATTCACCCCTCCACTTT.

Turning to this clonotype: A read error may be the cause here, since a much bigger clone is one base away. The chain employs TRBV7-2 and TRBJ1-5; 7 nucleotides line up with TRBD1. The CDR3 contains 15 residues. Germline CDR1 reads SGHTA; CDR2 reads FQGNSA. Losses at the gene ends were 5 bases for V and 6 bases for J; bases not matched to a gene: 10. The CDR3 sequence: CASSPQTGNGQPQHF. In DNA, the CDR3 is TGTGCCAGCAGCCCCCAGACAGGGAACGGTCAGCCCCAGCATTTT.

At least ten counts were recorded for this clonotype. The rearrangement links TRBV5-1 to TRBJ1-2, with D unclear. Germline V gene sequence: CDR1 SGHRS, CDR2 YFSETQ. V lost 1 base, J lost 0 bases, and 7 bases lay in between. This CDR3 is 14 amino acids long. The CDR3 DNA follows: TGCGCCAGCAGCTTGATACAGCCTAACTATGGCTACACCTTC. Protein product: CASSLIQPNYGYTF.

The V call is TRBV6-1, the J call TRBJ2-5; 8 bases are shared with TRBD1. J was trimmed by 5 bases and V by 6 bases; bases with no gene match: 5. The CDR3 has 13 amino acids. Per the germline V gene, CDR1 is MNHNS and CDR2 is SASEGT. The CDR3 loop is CASRDRGWETQYF. The CDR3 DNA follows: TGTGCCAGCAGAGACAGGGGATGGGAGACCCAGTACTTC.

In this sample, this clonotype turned up many times. The rearrangement links TRBV5-6 to TRBJ2-3; 11 bases fit TRBD2. Germline V gene data show CDR1 as SGHDT and CDR2 as YYEEEE. Trimming cost V 3 bases and J 5 bases; bases outside gene matches: 5. CDR3 length: 15 residues. CDR3 sequence: CASSSLAGVKDTQYF. The CDR3 DNA sequence: TGTGCCAGCAGCTCACTAGCGGGGGTGAAAGATACGCAGTATTTT.

This clonotype was found many times. The J gene is TRBJ2-7, the V gene TRBV7-9; tentatively, D is TRBD2 (6 bases). The V end lost 2 bases, the J end lost 2 bases, and 10 bases lay between the germline ends. This CDR3 spans 14 amino acids. The germline CDR1 and CDR2 sequences are SEHNR and FQNEAQ (reference sequence). The CDR3 DNA is TGTGCCAGCAGCTTAACGGGGGTAACCTACGAGCAGTACTTC. Its protein product is CASSLTGVTYEQYF.

A few counts support this clonotype. DNA for the CDR3: TGTGCCAGCAGCTTGACAGGGGCGCCCCCCGGGGAGCAGTACTTC. As protein: CASSLTGAPPGEQYF. The J gene is TRBJ2-7, the V gene TRBV5-6; 7 nucleotides agree with TRBD1. Germline CDR1 and CDR2: SGHDT and YYEEEE. CDR3 length: 15 residues. The V gene end was trimmed by 1 base and the J gene end by 7 bases; junction bases not matched to a gene: 11.

This clonotype has a handful of counts. The chain joins TRBV29-1 to TRBJ2-3, with D perhaps matching TRBD2 (5 bases). This CDR3 is built from 14 residues. V gave up 0 bases and J gave up 1 base, with 8 bases separating them. Germline CDR1 reads SQVTM; CDR2 reads ANQGSEA. The CDR3 region is CSVEEGRGTDTQYF. The CDR3 nucleotides read TGCAGCGTTGAAGAAGGGCGGGGCACAGATACGCAGTATTTT.

There are many counts of this clonotype. This chain joins TRBV29-1 and TRBJ2-1, with 12 bases fitting TRBD2. The V segment lost 4 bases and the J segment 3 bases; nucleotides outside the gene matches: 7. CDR1 and CDR2 (germline): SQVTM, ANQGSEA. The CDR3 is made up of 16 amino acids. As DNA, the CDR3 is TGCAGCGTTGGGGGAAGGACTAGCGGGGTCTACAATGAGCAGTTCTTC. This codes for CSVGGRTSGVYNEQFF.

The table lists this clonotype with many counts. The chain combines TRBV5-1 with TRBJ2-1; 9 bases fit TRBD1. V dropped 2 bases and J dropped 8; count of bases not matched to a gene: 5. The CDR3 is 14 amino acids. Germline CDR1 reads SGHRS; CDR2 reads YFSETQ. The CDR3 bases are TGCGCCAGCAGCTTTCGGGACAGGGCATATGAGCAGTTCTTC. Protein product: CASSFRDRAYEQFF.

Only a few counts were recorded for this clonotype. The J gene is TRBJ2-7, the V gene TRBV14; D remains ambiguous. The germline V and J ends were trimmed by 1 base and 1 base, with 11 bases remaining between them. Per the germline V gene, CDR1 is SGHDN and CDR2 is FVKESK. This CDR3 spans 15 amino acids. The DNA of the CDR3 is TGTGCCAGCAGCCAAGTCGTGGTGCGGTCCTACGAGCAGTACTTC. Amino acids: CASSQVVVRSYEQYF.

As for this clonotype: A much bigger clone sits one base away, suggesting this may be a read error. The V and J genes are TRBV5-1 and TRBJ2-1; D may be TRBD2 (6 bases). This CDR3 region has 13 residues. From germline, CDR1 is SGHRS and CDR2 YFSETQ. In DNA form, the CDR3 reads TGCGCCGGCAGCCCCGGGACTCCCCGTGAGCAGTTCTTC. Its protein is CAGSPGTPREQFF. Full variable domain (rest looked up from reference TRBV5-1 and TRBJ2-1): KAGVTQTPRYLIKTRGQQVTLSCSPISGHRSVSWYQQTPGQGLQFLFEYFSETQRNKGNFPGRFSGRQFSNSRSEMNVSTLELGDSALYLCAGSPGTPREQFFGPGTRLTVL.

Only a few counts were recorded for this clonotype. The chain is built from TRBV7-2 and TRBJ2-1; D is possibly TRBD1 or TRBD2 (5 bases each). This CDR3 comprises 15 residues. V lost 5 bases to trimming and J lost 2 bases, with 13 bases between them. Germline assignment: CDR1 SGHTA and CDR2 FQGNSA. This CDR3 reads CASSNRDGAYNEQFF. The CDR3 DNA follows: TGTGCCAGCAGCAACCGGGACGGAGCCTACAATGAGCAGTTCTTC. Looking up the rest from reference TRBV7-2 and TRBJ2-1 gives the full variable domain: GAGVSQSPSNKVTEKGKDVELRCDPISGHTALYWYRQSLGQGLEFLIYFQGNSAPDKSGLPSDRFSAERTGGSVSTLTIQRTQQEDSAVYLCASSNRDGAYNEQFFGPGTRLTVL.

Many counts were recorded for this clonotype. This chain joins TRBV7-2 and TRBJ1-4; D remains ambiguous. This CDR3 has 13 residues. Trimming removed 5 bases at V and 16 bases at J, with 20 bases between. The germline V gene encodes CDR1 SGHTA and CDR2 FQGNSA. DNA of the CDR3: TGTGCCAGCAGCCAGTGGGAGGGTCGGAAGCCGTTTTTT. Its protein is CASSQWEGRKPFF.

There are many counts of this clonotype. CDR3 nucleotide sequence: TGTGCCAGCAGTTTTCGACGGGGCGATACAAACGAGCAGTACTTC. Translation: CASSFRRGDTNEQYF. The V gene is TRBV6-5, the J gene TRBJ2-7; possibly TRBD1 or TRBD2 for D (5 bases each). Trimming took off 4 bases at V and 5 bases at J, with 18 bases between the two ends. CDR3 length: 15 amino acids. CDR1 and CDR2 from the germline V gene are MNHEY and SVGAGI.

This clonotype has ten or more counts. The chain is built from TRBV7-2 and TRBJ2-7; 9 bases are shared with TRBD1. Germline V gives CDR1 SGHTA, CDR2 FQGNSA. V lost 5 bases, J lost 6 bases, and 5 bases stayed unmatched. The CDR3 totals 13 residues. CDR3 coding DNA: TGTGCCAGCAGCGAACAGGGGGCAAGCGAGCAGTACTTC. The encoded protein is CASSEQGASEQYF.

The sample holds many counts of this clonotype. The V gene is TRBV5-1, the J gene TRBJ2-1; D remains ambiguous. Trimming removed 2 bases at V and 7 bases at J, with 10 bases between. The CDR3 is 13 residues long. CDR1 and CDR2 (germline): SGHRS, YFSETQ. CDR3 in amino acids: CASSFEQRNEQFF. The CDR3 coding sequence is TGCGCCAGCAGCTTTGAGCAAAGGAATGAGCAGTTCTTC.

This clonotype was found many times. The gene calls are TRBV5-1 and TRBJ2-7; no reliable D call. The CDR3 extends over 14 amino acids. The V gene lost 1 base and the J gene lost 2 bases, with 10 bases spanning the gap. Germline CDR1 and CDR2: SGHRS and YFSETQ. CDR3 residues: CASSLNAETYEQYF. The CDR3 DNA reads TGCGCCAGCAGCTTGAATGCGGAAACCTACGAGCAGTACTTC. Filled out from reference TRBV5-1 and TRBJ2-7, the complete variable domain reads KAGVTQTPRYLIKTRGQQVTLSCSPISGHRSVSWYQQTPGQGLQFLFEYFSETQRNKGNFPGRFSGRQFSNSRSEMNVSTLELGDSALYLCASSLNAETYEQYFGPGTRLTVT.

The sample holds a few counts of this clonotype. This chain uses TRBV5-6 with TRBJ2-7; D might be TRBD2 (5 bases). This CDR3 spans 14 amino acids. Germline CDR1 is SGHDT and CDR2 is YYEEEE. With 2 bases removed from V and 2 bases from J, the gap between germline ends came to 11 bases. The CDR3 nucleotides read TGTGCCAGCAGCTTCAAGCGGATGACCTACGAGCAGTACTTC. As protein: CASSFKRMTYEQYF. Together with reference TRBV5-6 and TRBJ2-7, the CDR3 gives the full variable domain: DAGVTQSPTHLIKTRGQQVTLRCSPKSGHDTVSWYQQALGQGPQFIFQYYEEEERQRGNFPDRFSGHQFPNYSSELNVNALLLGDSALYLCASSFKRMTYEQYFGPGTRLTVT.

This clonotype was counted only a few times. The chain couples TRBV3-1 to TRBJ2-1, with TRBD2 identical over 10 bases. CDR3 length equals 17 residues. Germline assignment: CDR1 LGHDT and CDR2 YNNKEL (reference sequence). Trimming removed 5 bases from V and 7 bases from J; junction bases left unmatched: 14. The DNA of the CDR3 is TGTGCCAGCAGCAATCCTATTGGGACTAGCGAGGGGAATGAGCAGTTCTTC. Protein sequence: CASSNPIGTSEGNEQFF.

In this sample, this clonotype turned up a few times. V gene TRBV30 combines with J gene TRBJ2-7; 8 nucleotides line up with TRBD1. Trimming cost V 8 bases and J 2 bases; bases outside gene matches: 5. This CDR3 has 12 residues. The germline V gene has CDR1 GTSNPN and CDR2 SVGIG (reference sequence). CDR3 DNA: TGTGCCGGACAGGGTGAGACCTACGAGCAGTACTTC. Its protein product is CAGQGETYEQYF.

The chain joins TRBV4-3 to TRBJ2-1, with D maybe TRBD2 (5 bases). Per the germline V gene, CDR1 is LGHNA and CDR2 is YSLEER. Trimming cost V 6 bases and J 9 bases, with 18 bases left between them. The CDR3 has 14 residues. DNA of the CDR3: TGCGCCAGCAGACATGGACTCAATATTTTTGAGCAGTTCTTC. Protein sequence: CASRHGLNIFEQFF.

There are many counts of this clonotype. V usage is TRBV29-1 and J usage is TRBJ2-1, with unresolved D. The ends were cut back, 6 bases at V and 7 bases at J, with 19 bases in the middle. This CDR3 spans 14 amino acids. Germline lookup yields CDR1 SQVTM and CDR2 ANQGSEA. The CDR3 sequence: CSVGPTYTGNEQFF. In DNA form, the CDR3 reads TGCAGCGTGGGCCCCACTTATACTGGAAATGAGCAGTTCTTC.

This clonotype was detected ten times or more. V usage is TRBV7-9 and J usage is TRBJ1-5, with 7 bases aligning to TRBD1. The CDR3 runs 15 residues. After removal of 5 bases from V and 3 bases from J, the junction contained 7 bases not matched to a gene. Germline CDR1 SEHNR, CDR2 FQNEAQ (reference sequence). The DNA for the CDR3 is TGTGCCAGCAGCGCTCAGGGGGGAGTCAATCAGCCCCAGCATTTT. Protein sequence: CASSAQGGVNQPQHF.

This clonotype was counted ten times or more. The rearrangement uses TRBV5-1 and TRBJ2-1, with D possibly matching TRBD1 (5 bases). CDR1 SGHRS and CDR2 YFSETQ come from the germline V gene. There are 14 residues in the CDR3. Deletions cut 0 bases from V and 8 bases from J, with 12 bases between. The CDR3 loop reads CASSLVVGVYEQFF. In nucleotides, the CDR3 is TGCGCCAGCAGCTTGGTTGTAGGGGTCTATGAGCAGTTCTTC. Variable domain in full (rest from reference TRBV5-1 and TRBJ2-1): KAGVTQTPRYLIKTRGQQVTLSCSPISGHRSVSWYQQTPGQGLQFLFEYFSETQRNKGNFPGRFSGRQFSNSRSEMNVSTLELGDSALYLCASSLVVGVYEQFFGPGTRLTVL.

The J gene is TRBJ2-2, the V gene TRBV5-5; D gene uncertain. This CDR3 contains 15 residues. V shed 0 bases and J shed 7 bases, with 13 bases lying between them. Germline-derived CDR1 and CDR2 are SGHKS and YYEKEE (reference sequence). The CDR3 reads CASSLGRPRSGELFF. The CDR3 bases are TGTGCCAGCAGCTTGGGGCGCCCTCGGAGCGGGGAGCTGTTTTTT.

In this sample, this clonotype turned up many times. At one boundary the junction diverges from the germline segment, which might be a read error. The chain carries TRBV29-1 and TRBJ2-7; D call uncertain. In germline, CDR1 is SQVTM, CDR2 ANQGSEA. The CDR3 consists of 13 residues. DNA for the CDR3: TGCAGCGTGGAAGACGGTATCTCCTACGAGCAGTACTTC. This codes for CSVEDGISYEQYF.

The sample holds many counts of this clonotype. This chain uses TRBV7-9 with TRBJ2-7; tentatively, D is TRBD2 (5 bases). This CDR3 has 13 amino acids. From germline, CDR1 is SEHNR and CDR2 FQNEAQ (reference sequence). V lost 5 bases and J 5 bases, leaving 13 bases between the germline ends. In nucleotides, the CDR3 is TGTGCCAGCAGCGTTGCGAGGGCGGACGAGCAGTACTTC. Its protein product is CASSVARADEQYF.

Ten or more counts support this clonotype. V usage is TRBV24-1 and J usage is TRBJ1-5; possibly TRBD1 for D (6 bases). Trimming cost V 3 bases and J 0 bases, with 8 bases left between them. The germline V gene has CDR1 KGHDR and CDR2 SFDVKD. This CDR3 is built from 15 residues. The DNA for the CDR3 is TGTGCCACCAGTGATGGACAGTATAGCAATCAGCCCCAGCATTTT. Amino acid sequence: CATSDGQYSNQPQHF.

This clonotype was seen many times. The V gene is TRBV7-2, the J gene TRBJ2-1; TRBD1 matches 8 bases. V was clipped by 5 bases and J by 1 base; unmatched bases: 10. This CDR3 contains 17 residues. CDR1 SGHTA and CDR2 FQGNSA come from the germline V gene. CDR3 coding DNA: TGTGCCAGCAGCCCCGGACAGGGTAGGAGTTCCTACAATGAGCAGTTCTTC. Its protein product is CASSPGQGRSSYNEQFF.

This chain connects TRBV7-6 to TRBJ2-7; D is unclear. Trimming removed 5 bases from V and 2 bases from J, with 10 bases in between. The length of the CDR3 is 13 residues. The germline V gene encodes CDR1 SGHVS and CDR2 FNYEAQ. The CDR3 DNA follows: TGTGCCAGCAGCCGGGCCGAAGCCTACGAGCAGTACTTC. Amino acids: CASSRAEAYEQYF.